This entry lists 26 T cell receptor beta chains sequenced from one sample in a study of vaccination and CD4 T cells after COVID-19. Stated treatment: approximately 9-day PBMC culture with coronavirus spike peptide pools or control peptides (ViraFEST assay). The Oncomine TCR Beta short-read assay sequenced DNA from cultured CD4+ T cells. TCRdb itself ran the PCR reads through MiXCR, one entry per CDR3 protein. The table has 13,000 or so distinct CDR3 sequences, more than 35% seen once. What these receptors recognize is not known. The sample taken for sequencing was CD4+ T cells from blood, cultured in vitro. The receptors come from a human donor who had recovered from COVID-19.

V usage is TRBV6-5 and J usage is TRBJ1-2; perhaps TRBD1 as D (5 bases). V was trimmed by 2 bases and J by 7 bases, leaving 11 bases between them. The CDR3 contains 13 residues. CDR1 and CDR2 from the germline V gene are MNHEY and SVGAGI. The CDR3 region is CASSYGAGFGYTF. The DNA of the CDR3 is TGTGCCAGCAGTTACGGGGCTGGGTTTGGCTACACCTTC.

This clonotype was counted only a few times. The rearrangement joins TRBV6-1 to TRBJ1-1; TRBD1 is a possible D gene (5 bases). CDR1 is MNHNS and CDR2 is SASEGT in the germline V gene. V was trimmed by 4 bases and J by 3 bases, leaving 9 bases between them. There are 13 residues in the CDR3. CDR3 DNA: TGTGCCAGCAGTGGGGGCCGATACACTGAAGCTTTCTTT. Translated, it gives CASSGGRYTEAFF.

The V and J genes are TRBV5-6 and TRBJ1-4; no definite D call. This CDR3 region has 14 residues. V shed 4 bases and J shed 11 bases, with 18 bases lying between them. The germline CDR1 and CDR2 sequences are SGHDT and YYEEEE. This CDR3 reads CASSAPYKRKKLFF. The CDR3 coding sequence is TGTGCCAGCAGCGCACCGTATAAAAGGAAGAAACTGTTTTTT.

Regarding this clonotype: At one of its ends the junction is not consistent with the germline gene, which may arise from a read error. The CDR3 here is CASSDQDRVATNEKLFF. The DNA of the CDR3 is TGTGCCTCCAGTGACCAGGACAGGGTTGCAACTAATGAAAAACTGTTTTTT. V usage is TRBV24-1 and J usage is TRBJ1-4; 8 nucleotides match TRBD1. CDR1 is KGHDR, CDR2 SFDVKD, per germline. The CDR3 covers 17 residues.

The chain joins TRBV27 to TRBJ1-1; D perhaps matches TRBD1 (5 bases). This CDR3 has 11 amino acids. The V and J ends lost 8 bases and 10 bases respectively, with 14 bases between them. Germline V CDR1 and CDR2: MNHEY, SMNVEV (reference sequence). CDR3 in DNA: TGTGCCAGCCTGTTGGGGGGTCGAGCTTTCTTT. This codes for CASLLGGRAFF.

This chain links TRBV10-3 with TRBJ2-3; 9 positions agree with TRBD1. The CDR3 totals 16 residues. J gave up 4 bases and V 4 bases, and 9 bases lay outside the gene matches. Germline V gives CDR1 ENHRY, CDR2 SYGVKD. The CDR3 sequence: CAISADRGNRADTQYF. CDR3 coding DNA: TGTGCCATCAGTGCCGACAGGGGGAATCGTGCAGATACGCAGTATTTT.

The V and J genes are TRBV11-3 and TRBJ1-1; D unclear. Germline V lookup: CDR1 SGHNT, CDR2 YENEEA. V shed 8 bases and J shed 2 bases, with 18 bases lying between them. CDR3 length: 15 residues. The CDR3 here is CASGLGVSENTEAFF. CDR3 nucleotides: TGTGCCAGCGGATTGGGCGTTAGTGAAAACACTGAAGCTTTCTTT.

Here the CDR3 DNA reads TGCGCCAGCAGCTTGGGCCAACAGAGCGGAGGAGATACGCAGTATTTT. Protein: CASSLGQQSGGDTQYF. The rearrangement links TRBV5-1 to TRBJ2-3; D might be TRBD2 (5 bases). Germline lookup yields CDR1 SGHRS and CDR2 YFSETQ. V shed 0 bases and J shed 5 bases, with 16 bases lying between them. The CDR3 is 16 amino acids. Drawing the rest from reference TRBV5-1 and TRBJ2-3, the complete variable domain is KAGVTQTPRYLIKTRGQQVTLSCSPISGHRSVSWYQQTPGQGLQFLFEYFSETQRNKGNFPGRFSGRQFSNSRSEMNVSTLELGDSALYLCASSLGQQSGGDTQYFGPGTRLTVL.

The chain is built from TRBV6-5 and TRBJ1-2, with D maybe TRBD1 (5 bases). The length of the CDR3 is 16 residues. Germline V CDR1 and CDR2: MNHEY, SVGAGI. V was pared by 0 bases and J by 2 bases, with 13 bases between. CDR3 in DNA: TGTGCCAGCAGTTACTCGATCCCTAGGGGCAACTATGGCTACACCTTC. This encodes CASSYSIPRGNYGYTF.

The V and J genes are TRBV12-3 or TRBV12-4 and TRBJ2-3; tentative D call: TRBD1 (6 bases). The germline V and J ends were trimmed by 3 bases and 0 bases, with 7 bases remaining between them. This CDR3 is built from 14 residues. The CDR3 reads CASSLGASTDTQYF. The DNA for the CDR3 is TGTGCCAGCAGTTTGGGGGCTAGCACAGATACGCAGTATTTT.

The rearrangement uses TRBV7-9 and TRBJ2-5, with 7 nucleotides matching TRBD1. The germline V gene encodes CDR1 SEHNR and CDR2 FQNEAQ (reference sequence). The CDR3 is 16 residues long. J gave up 0 bases and V 5 bases, and 9 bases lay outside the gene matches. The CDR3 coding sequence is TGTGCCAGCAGCCGAACGGGACAGCTGTACCAAGAGACCCAGTACTTC. Translating it yields CASSRTGQLYQETQYF.

The rearrangement links TRBV28 to TRBJ1-3; a possible D gene is TRBD1 (6 bases). V lost 7 bases and J 3 bases, leaving 22 bases between the germline ends. The CDR3 covers 17 residues. Germline assignment: CDR1 MDHEN and CDR2 SYDVKM. CDR3 protein: CASTPADKGQNGNTIYF. CDR3 nucleotides: TGTGCCAGCACCCCTGCCGATAAAGGACAGAATGGAAACACCATATATTTT.

This chain links TRBV2 with TRBJ1-1; D ambiguous. V lost 6 bases and J lost 6, with 11 bases in between. CDR1 and CDR2 (germline): SNHLY, FYNNEI. The CDR3 sequence is 12 residues long. CDR3 sequence (DNA): TGTGCCAGCAGGGGTAGTAGGGCTGAAGCTTTCTTT. It specifies CASRGSRAEAFF. The full variable domain, its missing parts supplied by reference TRBV2 and TRBJ1-1, is EPEVTQTPSHQVTQMGQEVILRCVPISNHLYFYWYRQILGQKVEFLVSFYNNEISEKSEIFDDQFSVERPDGSNFTLKIRSTKLEDSAMYFCASRGSRAEAFFGQGTRLTVV.

This clonotype was recorded a few times. The chain employs TRBV5-1 and TRBJ1-6, with 10 bases identical to TRBD1. This CDR3 spans 15 amino acids. After removal of 5 bases from V and 5 bases from J, the junction contained 4 bases not matched to a gene. The germline V gene has CDR1 SGHRS and CDR2 YFSETQ. CDR3 bases: TGCGCCAGCAGACCGGACAGGGGGAATAATTCACCCCTCCACTTT. It yields the protein CASRPDRGNNSPLHF.

CDR3 loop: CASAYGRGNYGYTF. The CDR3 bases are TGTGCCAGCGCTTACGGAAGGGGCAACTATGGCTACACCTTC. The genes are TRBV6-1 and TRBJ1-2; a weak D match, TRBD1 (5 bases). CDR3 length: 14 residues. Germline CDR1 reads MNHNS; CDR2 reads SASEGT. Trimming removed 8 bases from V and 2 bases from J, with 15 bases in between.

This clonotype was detected only a few times. The rearrangement uses TRBV6-1 and TRBJ2-2, with 8 bases fitting TRBD1. This CDR3 comprises 14 residues. Germline CDR1 reads MNHNS; CDR2 reads SASEGT. With V trimmed by 6 bases and J by 5 bases, 5 bases remained unmatched. This CDR3 is CASRPTGVTGELFF. CDR3 DNA sequence: TGTGCCAGCAGACCGACAGGGGTTACCGGGGAGCTGTTTTTT.

This clonotype turned up a few times. The chain has TRBV6-1 and TRBJ1-5, with D possibly TRBD1 on 6 matching bases. Per germline, CDR1 MNHNS and CDR2 SASEGT. The CDR3 runs to 16 residues. The V end lost 4 bases, the J end lost 0 bases, and 13 bases lay between the germline ends. CDR3 loop: CASSGFSGASNQPQHF. The CDR3, as DNA: TGTGCCAGCAGTGGTTTTTCGGGGGCTAGCAATCAGCCCCAGCATTTT.

The rearrangement joins TRBV12-5 to TRBJ2-2; D perhaps matches TRBD1 (6 bases). The CDR3 runs 11 residues. Germline V gene lookup returns CDR1 LGHNT and CDR2 FRNRAP. Trimming stripped 7 bases from V and 6 bases from J, with 6 bases between. The CDR3 is CASEGAGELFF. CDR3 DNA: TGTGCTAGTGAGGGGGCCGGGGAGCTGTTTTTT.

The rearrangement joins TRBV5-8 to TRBJ2-3; 15 bases are shared with TRBD2. The junction had 7 bases not matched to a gene; V was cut back by 5 bases and J by 0 bases. The germline V gene encodes CDR1 SGHTS and CDR2 YDEGEE. There are 18 residues in the CDR3. DNA for the CDR3: TGTGCCAGCAGTTTTTGGACTAGCGGGGGGGGAAGCACAGATACGCAGTATTTT. The encoded protein is CASSFWTSGGGSTDTQYF.

CDR3 nucleotide sequence: TGCGCCAGCAGCTTGGAAGCGGCCAGCTCCTACAATGAGCAGTTCTTC. Residues: CASSLEAASSYNEQFF. The V call is TRBV5-1, the J call TRBJ2-1, with D perhaps matching TRBD2 (5 bases). CDR1 and CDR2 (germline): SGHRS, YFSETQ. The CDR3 sequence is 16 residues long. V was trimmed by 0 bases and J by 0 bases, leaving 10 bases between them.

V is TRBV4-1 and J is TRBJ2-7; D remains unclear. The CDR3 extends over 15 amino acids. Germline CDR1 is MGHRA and CDR2 is YSYEKL. The V gene lost 4 bases and the J gene lost 2 bases, with 15 bases spanning the gap. The CDR3 is CASSPDVANPYEQYF. In DNA form, the CDR3 reads TGCGCCAGCAGCCCGGACGTTGCCAACCCCTACGAGCAGTACTTC.

The chain is built from TRBV20-1 and TRBJ2-3, with D perhaps matching TRBD1 or TRBD2 (5 bases each). Germline V CDR1 and CDR2: DFQATT, SNEGSKA (reference sequence). Deletions cut 3 bases from V and 6 bases from J, with 19 bases between. This CDR3 contains 15 residues. The CDR3 region is CSARPGAGGMDTQYF. CDR3 sequence (DNA): TGCAGTGCTAGGCCCGGGGCTGGTGGGATGGATACGCAGTATTTT.

The V gene is TRBV5-4, the J gene TRBJ1-2; 7 positions match TRBD1. The CDR3 has 14 amino acids. J was trimmed by 4 bases and V by 3 bases; bases with no gene match: 6. CDR1 and CDR2 (germline): SGHNT, YYREEE (reference sequence). The CDR3 protein is CASSYRGGAYGYTF. The CDR3 nucleotides read TGTGCCAGCAGCTACAGGGGTGGAGCCTATGGCTACACCTTC.

This clonotype was seen a handful of times. CDR3 nucleotides: TGTGCCAGCAGTGGTGACAGTGGCAATCAGCCCCAGCATTTT. Encoded protein: CASSGDSGNQPQHF. The J gene is TRBJ1-5, the V gene TRBV25-1; maybe TRBD1 (5 bases). V was shortened by 4 bases and J by 2 bases, with 9 bases between the two germline ends. CDR1 is MGHDK and CDR2 is SYGVNS in the germline V gene. This CDR3 comprises 14 residues.

This clonotype has a handful of counts. The chain couples TRBV25-1 to TRBJ1-4; D not resolved. Germline V lookup: CDR1 MGHDK, CDR2 SYGVNS. This CDR3 region has 14 residues. Trimming pared 2 bases from V and 8 bases from J, leaving 12 bases between. This CDR3 is CASSEGGLVEKLFF. The DNA of the CDR3 is TGTGCCAGCAGTGAAGGAGGACTAGTCGAAAAACTGTTTTTT.

The chain is built from TRBV2 and TRBJ1-1; D ambiguous. CDR3 length: 15 amino acids. Germline V gene lookup returns CDR1 SNHLY and CDR2 FYNNEI. Trimming pared 0 bases from V and 5 bases from J, leaving 13 bases between. The CDR3 region has the DNA TGTGCCAGCAGTGAAGCGGACCAGGAAGGGACTGAAGCTTTCTTT. This translates into CASSEADQEGTEAFF.